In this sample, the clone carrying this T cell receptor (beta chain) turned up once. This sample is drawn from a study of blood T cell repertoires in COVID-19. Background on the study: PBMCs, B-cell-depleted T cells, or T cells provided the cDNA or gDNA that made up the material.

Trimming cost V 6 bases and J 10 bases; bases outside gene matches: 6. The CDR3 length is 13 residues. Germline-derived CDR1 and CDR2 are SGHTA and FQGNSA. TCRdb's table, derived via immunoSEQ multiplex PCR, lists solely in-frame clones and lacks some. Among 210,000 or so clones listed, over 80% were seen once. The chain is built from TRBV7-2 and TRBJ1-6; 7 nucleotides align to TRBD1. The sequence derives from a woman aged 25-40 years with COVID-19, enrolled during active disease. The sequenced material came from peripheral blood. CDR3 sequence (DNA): TGTGCCAGCAGTTCGACAGGGCCCTCACCCCTCCACTTT. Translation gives CASSSTGPSPLHF.